This T cell receptor beta chain was recovered during a study of T cell repertoires in cytomegalovirus infection. Study details: Signatures in public TCR beta sequences pointed to both CMV infection and matching HLA type.

Study-wide results and limits: HLA-C-restricted CMV clonotypes gave the most frequent clonotype in two of eight donors. Using cumulative public TCR beta family frequency, the authors identified those who carried CMV together with the relevant HLA.

TCRdb reprocessed the reads with MiXCR, giving one entry per CDR3 protein. The sample comprises hundreds of thousands of distinct CDR3 sequences, about 11% of which are singletons, and roughly 10% rests with the top ten. Germline CDR1 and CDR2: SGHDN and FVKESK. The CDR3 runs to 16 residues. V lost 0 bases, J lost 2 bases, and 10 bases lay in between. This clonotype was detected ten times or more. Its specificity is not known. The rearrangement links TRBV14 to TRBJ1-4, with D hard to call. This TCR was sampled from a human donor in good health (CMV status not recorded). Some clones in this sample may be carry-over from other donors' samples. Sequenced input: PBMCs. The DNA for the CDR3 is TGTGCCAGCAGCCAAGATTTGGGAGGGACTAATGAAAAACTGTTTTTT. It translates to CASSQDLGGTNEKLFF.